The 18 T cell receptor beta chains reported below all come from one sample, sequenced in a study of T cell repertoires in cytomegalovirus infection. Their cognate antigens are unknown. TCRdb passed the reads through MiXCR, listing each CDR3 protein once. The sample carries about 890,000 distinct CDR3 sequences, 31% recorded once. The material sequenced was cultured CD8+ T cells from PBMCs, taken from culture after CMV antigen stimulation. Every receptor here comes from a human donor in good health (CMV status not recorded). Some clones in this sample may be carry-over from other donors' samples.

The chain employs TRBV25-1 and TRBJ2-3; 8 nucleotides align to TRBD1. The CDR3 is made up of 15 amino acids. Germline V gives CDR1 MGHDK, CDR2 SYGVNS. V gave up 6 bases and J gave up 0 bases; unmatched junction bases: 5. CDR3 in amino acids: CASRQTGASTDTQYF. The DNA for the CDR3 is TGTGCCAGCAGGCAGACAGGGGCTAGCACAGATACGCAGTATTTT.

This clonotype has a handful of counts. This chain joins TRBV12-3 or TRBV12-4 and TRBJ2-7; D not resolved. Between the trimmed V and J ends, which lost 4 bases and 3 bases, there was a span of 7 bases. CDR3 size: 12 residues. CDR3 nucleotides: TGTGCCAGCAGTTATACCCGCTACGAGCAGTACTTC. Translating gives CASSYTRYEQYF.

This clonotype was seen a handful of times. This chain links TRBV19 with TRBJ2-1; no definite D call. The germline V gene has CDR1 LNHDA and CDR2 SQIVND (reference sequence). The CDR3 extends over 15 amino acids. The germline V and J ends were trimmed by 0 bases and 1 base, with 7 bases remaining between them. This chain's CDR3 is CASSIDGTSYNEQFF. The CDR3 DNA is TGTGCCAGTAGTATAGATGGCACTTCCTACAATGAGCAGTTCTTC. The full variable domain, its missing parts supplied by reference TRBV19 and TRBJ2-1, is DGGITQSPKYLFRKEGQNVTLSCEQNLNHDAMYWYRQDPGQGLRLIYYSQIVNDFQKGDIAEGYSVSREKKESFPLTVTSAQKNPTAFYLCASSIDGTSYNEQFFGPGTRLTVL.

This clonotype was seen a handful of times. This chain joins TRBV7-6 and TRBJ2-1; 8 bases fit TRBD2. Looked up from germline, CDR1 is SGHVS and CDR2 is FNYEAQ. This CDR3 has 16 residues. After removal of 0 bases from V and 6 bases from J, the junction contained 7 bases not matched to a gene. For the CDR3, the DNA is TGTGCCAGCAGCTTAGCGGTTCGGCTAGCGGGCAATGAGCAGTTCTTC. This sequence encodes CASSLAVRLAGNEQFF.

The gene calls are TRBV19 and TRBJ2-1, with TRBD2 as a possible D gene (5 bases). Germline V gene sequence: CDR1 LNHDA, CDR2 SQIVND (reference sequence). CDR3 size: 13 residues. V lost 4 bases to trimming and J lost 7 bases, with 11 bases between them. CDR3 nucleotide sequence: TGTGCCAGTAGTAATACCCCGGGGAATGAGCAGTTCTTC. Protein: CASSNTPGNEQFF.

This clonotype showed up many times. CDR3 nucleotides: TGTGCCAGCAGCCCCTCGACACGCATCGATTACGAGCAGTACTTC. Residues: CASSPSTRIDYEQYF. The chain recombines TRBV5-8 with TRBJ2-7; D call uncertain. CDR3 length equals 15 residues. Germline CDR1 SGHTS, CDR2 YDEGEE. The V gene lost 4 bases and the J gene lost 4 bases, with 18 bases spanning the gap.

As concerns this clonotype: A much bigger clone sits one base away, suggesting this may be a read error. This rearrangement joins TRBV7-6 to TRBJ1-1; D is unresolved. Between the trimmed V and J ends, which lost 3 bases and 4 bases, there was a span of 15 bases. This CDR3 region has 15 residues. Germline V gene lookup returns CDR1 SGHVS and CDR2 FNYEAQ. CDR3 amino acids: CASSLVVELTTEAFF. In DNA, the CDR3 is TGTGCCAGCAGCTTGGTAGTGGAATTGACCACTGAAGCTTTCTTT.

This clonotype has at least ten counts. The chain joins TRBV7-9 to TRBJ1-1, with 7 bases aligning to TRBD1. The germline CDR1 and CDR2 sequences are SEHNR and FQNEAQ (reference sequence). V shed 3 bases and J 0 bases; nucleotides not matched to a gene: 10. The CDR3 contains 17 residues. The CDR3 here is CASSLGGRGRMNTEAFF. The CDR3 DNA sequence: TGTGCCAGCAGCTTGGGAGGGAGGGGGCGAATGAACACTGAAGCTTTCTTT.

J is TRBJ1-1 and V is TRBV19; a possible D gene is TRBD1 (5 bases). The germline V gene has CDR1 LNHDA and CDR2 SQIVND (reference sequence). This CDR3 region has 14 residues. Trimming stripped 3 bases from V and 3 bases from J, with 11 bases between. DNA of the CDR3: TGTGCCAGTAGTATGGAGGGGCCGGACACTGAAGCTTTCTTT. Its translation is CASSMEGPDTEAFF.

This chain connects TRBV27 to TRBJ2-7; 8 bases line up with TRBD2. There are 15 residues in the CDR3. Germline CDR1 reads MNHEY; CDR2 reads SMNVEV (reference sequence). J lost 1 base, V lost 2 bases, and 4 bases had no gene match. CDR3 sequence reads: CASSLTGGASYEQYF. CDR3 nucleotides: TGTGCCAGCAGTTTAACGGGGGGGGCGTCCTACGAGCAGTACTTC.

The chain uses TRBV29-1 and TRBJ2-7, with TRBD1 as a possible D gene (6 bases). The V and J ends lost 4 bases and 4 bases respectively, with 17 bases between them. This CDR3 has 14 residues. Per the germline V gene, CDR1 is SQVTM and CDR2 is ANQGSEA. The CDR3 DNA is TGCAGCGTTGTTCGCCGGGACATGGGGTACGAGCAGTACTTC. As protein: CSVVRRDMGYEQYF.

This chain uses TRBV29-1 with TRBJ2-1; D unresolved. The CDR3 consists of 12 residues. Trimming removed 3 bases at V and 4 bases at J, with 7 bases between. CDR1 and CDR2 (germline): SQVTM, ANQGSEA. In nucleotides, the CDR3 is TGCAGCGTTGAGGCCAGATACAATGAGCAGTTCTTC. Protein: CSVEARYNEQFF.

The chain carries TRBV20-1 and TRBJ2-7; 9 bases map to TRBD2. With V trimmed by 7 bases and J by 5 bases, 12 bases remained unmatched. CDR3 size: 14 residues. Germline CDR1 is DFQATT and CDR2 is SNEGSKA (reference sequence). CDR3 bases: TGCAGTGTTGCGGGGGGGCCGGTAATAAACGAGCAGTACTTC. It translates to CSVAGGPVINEQYF.

This clonotype was picked up a small number of times. The chain links TRBV6-1 to TRBJ2-2, with no clear D. This CDR3 spans 15 amino acids. The germline V gene encodes CDR1 MNHNS and CDR2 SASEGT. V gave up 8 bases and J gave up 0 bases, with 13 bases separating them. CDR3 nucleotides: TGTGCCAGCTCCCCTTGGGTGTCGAACACCGGGGAGCTGTTTTTT. Translation gives CASSPWVSNTGELFF.

Note on this clonotype: With a much larger clone just one base away, this may be a read error. The J gene is TRBJ2-1, the V gene TRBV12-3 or TRBV12-4; 11 positions match TRBD2. CDR3 length: 16 residues. The trim removed 4 bases at V and 4 bases at J, leaving 6 bases unmatched. CDR3 DNA: TGTGCCAGCAGTTCACGACTAGCGGGGCTGTACAATGAGCAGTTCTTC. Translating gives CASSSRLAGLYNEQFF.

In this sample, this clonotype turned up a few times. This chain connects TRBV5-8 to TRBJ2-1, with D perhaps being TRBD1 or TRBD2 (5 bases each). The V and J ends lost 1 base and 5 bases respectively, with 16 bases between them. The CDR3 has 16 residues. Germline CDR1 and CDR2: SGHTS and YDEGEE. The CDR3 DNA reads TGTGCCAGCAGCTTGTCGGAGGCAGGGTGGAACAATGAGCAGTTCTTC. As protein: CASSLSEAGWNNEQFF.

CDR3 sequence reads: CASSPGTALFDHYGYTF. The CDR3 DNA sequence: TGTGCCAGCAGCCCAGGGACAGCCCTCTTTGATCACTATGGCTACACCTTC. The chain has TRBV7-6 and TRBJ1-2, with 7 bases that match TRBD1. The V segment lost 5 bases and the J segment 3 bases; nucleotides outside the gene matches: 15. The CDR3 consists of 17 residues. Germline assignment: CDR1 SGHVS and CDR2 FNYEAQ.

J is TRBJ2-1 and V is TRBV7-9; possibly TRBD1 or TRBD2 for D (5 bases each). The CDR3 is made up of 16 amino acids. Germline V gene sequence: CDR1 SEHNR, CDR2 FQNEAQ (reference sequence). The V end lost 1 base, the J end lost 4 bases, and 14 bases lay between the germline ends. CDR3 coding DNA: TGTGCCAGCAGCTTAGACGGGACGAACCCATACAATGAGCAGTTCTTC. It yields the protein CASSLDGTNPYNEQFF. The complete variable domain, with remaining parts taken from reference TRBV7-9 and TRBJ2-1, reads DTGVSQNPRHKITKRGQNVTFRCDPISEHNRLYWYRQTLGQGPEFLTYFQNEAQLEKSRLLSDRFSAERPKGSFSTLEIQRTEQGDSAMYLCASSLDGTNPYNEQFFGPGTRLTVL.